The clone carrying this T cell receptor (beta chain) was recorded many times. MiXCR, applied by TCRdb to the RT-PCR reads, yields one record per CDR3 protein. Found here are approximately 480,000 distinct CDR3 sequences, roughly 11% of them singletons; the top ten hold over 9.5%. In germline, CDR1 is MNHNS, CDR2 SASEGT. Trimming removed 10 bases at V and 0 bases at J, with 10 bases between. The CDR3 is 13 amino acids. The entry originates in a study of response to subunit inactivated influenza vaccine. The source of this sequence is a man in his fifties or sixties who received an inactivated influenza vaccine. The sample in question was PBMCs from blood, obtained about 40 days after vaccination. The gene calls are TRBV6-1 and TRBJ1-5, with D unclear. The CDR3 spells CAIREVSNQPQHF. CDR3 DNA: TGTGCCATCCGAGAGGTTAGCAATCAGCCCCAGCATTTT.